This T cell receptor beta chain was retrieved from a study of blood T cell repertoires in COVID-19. The CDR3 length is 16 residues. V lost 1 base and J lost 4; bases outside the gene matches: 3. Germline loops: CDR1 SGHDT, CDR2 YYEEEE. Measured with immunoSEQ multiplex PCR; TCRdb has only the in-frame clones, and not every one. This table has hundreds of thousands of clones, approximately 87% appearing once. The source of this sequence is a woman aged 70-85 years with active or convalescent COVID-19. This sequence joins TRBV5-6 and TRBJ2-1, with 12 bases aligning to TRBD2. Sequencing was done on a sample of peripheral blood. CDR3 protein: CASSLSLAGGYNEQFF. The CDR3 DNA is TGTGCCAGCAGCTTGAGCCTAGCGGGGGGGTACAATGAGCAGTTCTTC.